This TCR beta chain was retrieved from a study of Graves' ophthalmopathy and Graves' hyperthyroidism. Across the study: Hyperthyroidism is called stable when no ophthalmopathy develops within 18 months of follow-up. Study observations and caveats: Most clonotypes expanded in thyroid above 0.001 frequency were present in blood too.

Trimming stripped 7 bases from V and 4 bases from J, with 16 bases between. Germline CDR1 reads SGHVS; CDR2 reads FNYEAQ. The CDR3 runs 14 residues. Beta-chain TCR CDR3 regions were amplified from RNA transcripts. An opening RT-PCR round employed HTBI primers and preceded a second-round multiplex PCR. MiXCR, run by TCRdb on the multiplex PCR reads, gives a single entry per CDR3 protein. The sample consists of around 1,000,000 distinct CDR3 sequences, less than 45% of them appearing once. Included hyperthyroidism patients were aged 18 to 65 and newly diagnosed (under 2 months' duration). Patients were left out if they had other autoimmune diseases, uncontrolled infections, pregnancy or lactation. This clonotype was seen a handful of times. Its target is not known.

The material sequenced was peripheral blood or thyroid tissue (not recorded which). The gene calls are TRBV7-6 and TRBJ2-5; D may be TRBD1 (6 bases). This sequence originates from an adult man with Graves' hyperthyroidism. The CDR3 bases are TGTGCCAGCAAAGTACAGGGCGGCCGAGAGACCCAGTACTTC. Translated: CASKVQGGRETQYF.